Below, 27 T cell receptor beta chains from the same sample are listed, as sequenced in a study of blood T cell repertoires in COVID-19. The assay was immunoSEQ multiplex PCR, and TCRdb's table has in-frame clones only and misses some. The table shows tens of thousands of clones, with about 79% occurring only once. Material for sequencing was peripheral blood. The receptors derive from an older woman with acute or convalescent COVID-19.

The chain recombines TRBV6-5 with TRBJ1-2, with no clear D. CDR3 size: 13 residues. The V end lost 5 bases, the J end lost 2 bases, and 9 bases lay between the germline ends. Germline loops: CDR1 MNHEY, CDR2 SVGAGI. Written as DNA, the CDR3 is TGTGCCAGCAGTAGAACAGAGAACTATGGCTACACCTTC. This encodes CASSRTENYGYTF.

The V gene is TRBV4-2, the J gene TRBJ1-2; D might be TRBD1 (5 bases). V lost 0 bases, J lost 3 bases, and 14 bases lay in between. Germline assignment: CDR1 LGHNA and CDR2 YNFKEQ. The CDR3 consists of 16 residues. As DNA, the CDR3 is TGTGCCAGCAGCCAAGATGCTCTCGGGGGGGACTATGGCTACACCTTC. This encodes CASSQDALGGDYGYTF.

The chain links TRBV7-8 to TRBJ1-4; no clear D. This CDR3 has 16 residues. V dropped 4 bases and J dropped 8 bases, with 20 bases sitting between them. The V gene's germline CDR1 is SGHVS and CDR2 FQNEAQ. The CDR3 loop reads CASSSQTLTAAEKLFF. DNA of the CDR3: TGTGCCAGCAGCTCGCAGACCCTAACGGCGGCCGAAAAACTGTTTTTT.

This sequence joins TRBV2 and TRBJ1-4; D ambiguous. The CDR3 is 13 amino acids. V shed 8 bases and J shed 6 bases, with 13 bases lying between them. Germline-derived CDR1 and CDR2 are SNHLY and FYNNEI. The CDR3 protein is CASSLNRDEKLFF. CDR3 DNA sequence: TGTGCCAGCTCTCTTAACCGGGATGAAAAACTGTTTTTT. Combining the CDR3 with reference TRBV2 and TRBJ1-4 gives the whole variable domain EPEVTQTPSHQVTQMGQEVILRCVPISNHLYFYWYRQILGQKVEFLVSFYNNEISEKSEIFDDQFSVERPDGSNFTLKIRSTKLEDSAMYFCASSLNRDEKLFFGSGTQLSVL.

The chain joins TRBV19 to TRBJ1-3, with TRBD1 matching over 7 bases. The germline V gene has CDR1 LNHDA and CDR2 SQIVND (reference sequence). Trimming removed 9 bases from V and 0 bases from J; junction bases left unmatched: 8. This CDR3 contains 15 residues. CDR3 protein: CASLETGFSGNTIYF. The CDR3 DNA reads as TGTGCCAGCCTGGAGACAGGGTTCTCTGGAAACACCATATATTTT.

This chain joins TRBV4-2 and TRBJ1-4, with 10 bases matching TRBD1. V shed 7 bases, J shed 5 bases, and the junction held 7 bases outside the gene matches. Germline loops: CDR1 LGHNA, CDR2 YNFKEQ. The CDR3 loop spans 15 amino acids. This CDR3 is CASNPLGQGNEKLFF. DNA for the CDR3: TGTGCCAGCAACCCTCTGGGACAGGGGAATGAAAAACTGTTTTTT.

This clone is a singleton in its sample. The chain uses TRBV6-2 or TRBV6-3 and TRBJ2-2; the D gene is possibly TRBD2 (5 bases). Germline CDR1 is MNHEY and CDR2 is SVGEGT. CDR3 length: 16 residues. Between the trimmed V and J ends, which lost 0 bases and 6 bases, there was a span of 14 bases. The CDR3 DNA follows: TGTGCCAGCAGTTACTCGGCCCCCAGCGGTCCCGGGGAGCTGTTTTTT. It translates to CASSYSAPSGPGELFF.

This clone came up a few times. The rearrangement uses TRBV5-8 and TRBJ2-1; TRBD2 matches at 11 bases. From germline, CDR1 is SGHTS and CDR2 YDEGEE. V dropped 5 bases and J dropped 7; count of bases not matched to a gene: 8. The CDR3 is 15 residues long. For the CDR3, the DNA is TGTGCCAGCAGACTAGCGGGAGTTTTGGGGAATGAGCAGTTCTTC. It is translated as CASRLAGVLGNEQFF.

This chain links TRBV18 with TRBJ2-7, with D possibly matching TRBD2 (5 bases). Looked up from germline, CDR1 is KGHSH and CDR2 is LQKENI. Trimming removed 5 bases at V and 6 bases at J, with 14 bases between. CDR3 length: 13 residues. The CDR3 loop is CASSELEGSEQYF. DNA of the CDR3: TGTGCCAGCTCAGAACTCGAGGGTAGCGAGCAGTACTTC.

The rearrangement uses TRBV3-1 (or the pseudogene TRBV3-2) and TRBJ1-2; possible D gene TRBD1, 6 bases. Germline CDR1 reads LGHDT; CDR2 reads YNNKEL (reference sequence). Trimming pared 4 bases from V and 4 bases from J, leaving 16 bases between. The CDR3 is 15 amino acids. The CDR3 is CASSPGDGRIYGYTF. CDR3 DNA: TGTGCCAGCAGCCCAGGGGACGGACGCATCTATGGCTACACCTTC.

The chain recombines TRBV3-1 (or the pseudogene TRBV3-2) with TRBJ1-4; tentatively, D is TRBD1 (5 bases). Germline V gene sequence: CDR1 LGHDT, CDR2 YNNKEL (reference sequence). V was trimmed by 2 bases and J by 4 bases, leaving 17 bases between them. The CDR3 is 17 residues long. CDR3 in DNA: TGTGCCAGCAGCCAACGGTTCCCAAGGAGGGGTAATGAAAAACTGTTTTTT. Encoded protein: CASSQRFPRRGNEKLFF.

The chain joins TRBV6-2 or TRBV6-3 to TRBJ1-1; D gene unclear. V lost 0 bases and J 4 bases, leaving 12 bases between the germline ends. In germline, CDR1 is MNHEY, CDR2 SVGEGT. The CDR3 is 15 amino acids. The CDR3 loop is CASSYSSASSTEAFF. The CDR3, as DNA: TGTGCCAGCAGTTACTCTTCCGCTAGTAGCACTGAAGCTTTCTTT.

V is TRBV10-3 and J is TRBJ1-5, with a weak D call TRBD1 (5 bases). Germline CDR1 ENHRY, CDR2 SYGVKD. Deletions cut 4 bases from V and 1 base from J, with 11 bases between. The CDR3 is 15 residues long. The DNA for the CDR3 is TGTGCCATCAGTGCCGGGGGTGACAGCAATCAGCCCCAGCATTTT. Translated: CAISAGGDSNQPQHF.

The chain is built from TRBV24-1 and TRBJ1-6, with D possibly being TRBD1 (5 bases). Germline CDR1 is KGHDR and CDR2 is SFDVKD. Trimming removed 5 bases from V and 7 bases from J, with 8 bases in between. This CDR3 spans 13 amino acids. This CDR3 is CATSGGGNSPLHF. For the CDR3, the DNA is TGTGCCACCAGTGGCGGGGGAAATTCACCCCTCCACTTT.

The V call is TRBV10-1, the J call TRBJ2-3; 7 bases are a match to TRBD2. CDR1 and CDR2 from the germline V gene are WNHNN and SYGVQD (reference sequence). This CDR3 contains 13 residues. V was clipped by 8 bases and J by 8 bases; unmatched bases: 10. CDR3 amino acids: CASGGSGFVTQYF. The CDR3, as DNA: TGCGCCAGCGGCGGGAGCGGGTTTGTTACGCAGTATTTT.

The CDR3 loop is CATSDFMETQYF. CDR3 sequence (DNA): TGTGCCACCAGTGATTTTATGGAGACCCAGTACTTC. The chain carries TRBV24-1 and TRBJ2-5; no clear D. Trimming left V 1 base short and J 5 bases short, with 4 bases between. There are 12 residues in the CDR3. Germline lookup yields CDR1 KGHDR and CDR2 SFDVKD.

The CDR3 region is CASQLTGGSGYTF. CDR3 DNA sequence: TGTGCCAGCCAGCTGACAGGGGGCAGTGGCTACACCTTC. The rearrangement uses TRBV6-6 and TRBJ1-2; 10 bases match TRBD1. The V gene's germline CDR1 is MNHNY and CDR2 SVGAGI (reference sequence). The CDR3 extends over 13 amino acids. V dropped 8 bases and J dropped 7; count of bases not matched to a gene: 7.

The rearrangement uses TRBV4-1 and TRBJ2-5, with 10 bases matching TRBD2. This CDR3 has 18 amino acids. V shed 1 base and J 2 bases; nucleotides not matched to a gene: 10. The germline V gene encodes CDR1 MGHRA and CDR2 YSYEKL. The CDR3 reads CASSQASGSGGGQETQYF. The CDR3 DNA reads as TGCGCCAGCAGCCAAGCTAGCGGGAGTGGAGGGGGGCAAGAGACCCAGTACTTC.

J is TRBJ2-3 and V is TRBV10-3, with 8 bases that match TRBD1. Unmatched junction bases numbered 20, after V lost 6 bases and J lost 3 bases. This CDR3 is 19 amino acids long. Germline V CDR1 and CDR2: ENHRY, SYGVKD. CDR3: CAIRGTGPEHLARTDTQYF. The CDR3 coding sequence is TGTGCCATCAGAGGGACAGGCCCAGAGCACCTAGCTAGAACAGATACGCAGTATTTT.

The V call is TRBV7-8, the J call TRBJ2-7; 9 bases are shared with TRBD1. Germline loops: CDR1 SGHVS, CDR2 FQNEAQ. The J segment lost 4 bases and the V segment lost 5 bases, leaving 6 bases of the junction unmatched. The length of the CDR3 is 14 residues. CDR3 bases: TGTGCCAGCAGCCCCGGGACAGGGAGATACGAGCAGTACTTC. This translates into CASSPGTGRYEQYF.

The chain joins TRBV7-6 to TRBJ2-7, with TRBD1 as a possible D gene (6 bases). The CDR3 sequence is 15 residues long. Germline V lookup: CDR1 SGHVS, CDR2 FNYEAQ. V lost 1 base and J 3 bases, leaving 13 bases between the germline ends. CDR3 amino acids: CASSLGPGAIYEQYF. The CDR3 nucleotides are TGTGCCAGCAGCTTAGGCCCAGGGGCCATCTACGAGCAGTACTTC.

The V call is TRBV6-4, the J call TRBJ1-3, with no clear D. With 10 bases removed from V and 6 bases from J, the gap between germline ends came to 10 bases. The germline V gene encodes CDR1 MRHNA and CDR2 SNTAGT. The CDR3 has 11 amino acids. CDR3 region: CATGYPNTIYF. CDR3 nucleotide sequence: TGTGCCACGGGATACCCAAACACCATATATTTT.

The gene calls are TRBV28 and TRBJ2-1; TRBD2 matches 16 bases. Germline assignment: CDR1 MDHEN and CDR2 SYDVKM. The V and J ends lost 5 bases and 7 bases, in that order; junction bases with no gene match: 11. CDR3 length equals 18 residues. Here the CDR3 reads CASSPLPGLAGGTNEQFF. CDR3 DNA sequence: TGTGCCAGCAGTCCGCTACCGGGACTAGCGGGAGGGACGAATGAGCAGTTCTTC.

The chain couples TRBV7-8 to TRBJ2-5; possibly TRBD2 for D (6 bases). The CDR3 is made up of 15 amino acids. The germline gives CDR1 SGHVS, CDR2 FQNEAQ. V was cut by 6 bases and J by 5 bases, with 19 bases left in between. CDR3 nucleotide sequence: TGTGCCAGCAGTGGGGAGACTAGTTTGGTGGAGACCCAGTACTTC. It specifies CASSGETSLVETQYF.

This chain joins TRBV3-1 (or the pseudogene TRBV3-2) and TRBJ1-4, with D possibly matching TRBD1 (5 bases). The germline CDR1 and CDR2 sequences are LGHDT and YNNKEL (reference sequence). V was cut by 0 bases and J by 4 bases, with 12 bases left in between. CDR3 length: 16 residues. CDR3 region: CASSQDQTDDNEKLFF. CDR3 coding DNA: TGTGCCAGCAGCCAAGATCAGACAGACGATAATGAAAAACTGTTTTTT.

The V gene is TRBV5-1, the J gene TRBJ2-5, with TRBD2 identical over 9 bases. The J segment lost 4 bases and the V segment lost 5 bases, leaving 3 bases of the junction unmatched. The germline gives CDR1 SGHRS, CDR2 YFSETQ. The CDR3 sequence is 13 residues long. The CDR3 region is CASRLREGETQYF. The CDR3 DNA follows: TGCGCCAGCAGACTGCGGGAGGGAGAGACCCAGTACTTC.

This chain connects TRBV27 to TRBJ2-1; 7 bases are shared with TRBD1. V dropped 5 bases and J dropped 3; count of bases not matched to a gene: 7. The CDR3 length is 15 residues. Germline CDR1 reads MNHEY; CDR2 reads SMNVEV (reference sequence). The CDR3 is CASSPDRHVYNEQFF. CDR3 DNA: TGTGCCAGCAGTCCGGACAGGCACGTCTACAATGAGCAGTTCTTC.